Below, 8 T cell receptor beta chains from the same sample are listed, as sequenced in a study of blood T cells in healthy people across ages. The authors ran a second PCR of about 7 to 12 cycles using a sample-barcoded 5' primer and a J-beta primer mix. Each CDR3 protein gets one entry after TCRdb re-called the 5' RACE reads with MiXCR. The sample holds about 1.7 million distinct CDR3 sequences, roughly 28% seen once. Specimen: blood. All receptors derive from a woman under 40 in good health.

V gene TRBV20-1 combines with J gene TRBJ2-1; TRBD1 is a possible D gene (5 bases). V was cut by 5 bases and J by 4 bases, with 12 bases left in between. Germline V gives CDR1 DFQATT, CDR2 SNEGSKA (reference sequence). The CDR3 loop spans 13 amino acids. The CDR3 sequence: CSACETDYNEQFF. Here the CDR3 DNA reads TGCAGTGCTTGCGAGACAGATTACAATGAGCAGTTCTTC.

The chain uses TRBV29-1 and TRBJ2-4, with 8 bases matching TRBD1. Germline assignment: CDR1 SQVTM and CDR2 ANQGSEA. V lost 1 base and J lost 6; bases outside the gene matches: 5. This CDR3 comprises 14 residues. CDR3 amino acids: CSVEVPGGRNIQYF. In DNA, the CDR3 is TGCAGCGTTGAAGTCCCAGGGGGCAGAAACATTCAGTACTTC.

V usage is TRBV24-1 and J usage is TRBJ1-2; 8 bases match TRBD1. V dropped 3 bases and J dropped 6; count of bases not matched to a gene: 14. This CDR3 spans 17 amino acids. CDR1 is KGHDR, CDR2 SFDVKD, per germline. This CDR3 reads CATSDPTKDRAQNGYTF. The CDR3 nucleotides read TGTGCCACCAGTGATCCGACCAAGGACAGGGCCCAAAATGGCTACACCTTC.

This clonotype occurred a few times. CDR3 sequence reads: CASSQEGIGVRAEAFF. The CDR3 nucleotides read TGTGCCAGCAGCCAAGAAGGGATTGGGGTTCGAGCTGAAGCTTTCTTT. The chain carries TRBV4-2 and TRBJ1-1; D is uncertain. The germline V gene encodes CDR1 LGHNA and CDR2 YNFKEQ. Between the trimmed V and J ends, which lost 0 bases and 6 bases, there was a span of 17 bases. The CDR3 extends over 16 amino acids.

The sample holds many counts of this clonotype. J is TRBJ2-3 and V is TRBV12-3 or TRBV12-4; possibly TRBD2 for D (6 bases). V lost 3 bases and J lost 0, with 10 bases in between. The CDR3 contains 15 residues. CDR3: CASSLGLSSTDTQYF. The CDR3 DNA follows: TGTGCCAGCAGTTTGGGACTTTCTAGCACAGATACGCAGTATTTT.

The chain uses TRBV30 and TRBJ2-7; no reliable D call. Germline CDR1 and CDR2: GTSNPN and SVGIG (reference sequence). CDR3 length equals 12 residues. The ends were cut back, 2 bases at V and 3 bases at J, with 8 bases in the middle. The CDR3 sequence is CAWSRLHYEQYF. CDR3 sequence (DNA): TGTGCCTGGAGTAGACTCCACTACGAGCAGTACTTC.

Many counts were recorded for this clonotype. This chain joins TRBV4-1 and TRBJ2-7; D not certain. This CDR3 is built from 15 residues. CDR1 MGHRA and CDR2 YSYEKL come from the germline V gene. The germline V and J ends were trimmed by 0 bases and 3 bases, with 12 bases remaining between them. The CDR3 loop is CASSQEPSLGYEQYF. In DNA form, the CDR3 reads TGCGCCAGCAGCCAAGAGCCCAGCCTCGGCTACGAGCAGTACTTC.

The V call is TRBV30, the J call TRBJ2-1; D gene uncertain. The CDR3 spans 14 residues. Deletions cut 0 bases from V and 0 bases from J, with 6 bases between. The germline V gene encodes CDR1 GTSNPN and CDR2 SVGIG (reference sequence). The CDR3 nucleotides read TGTGCCTGGAGTGTAATGGACTCCTACAATGAGCAGTTCTTC. Its protein product is CAWSVMDSYNEQFF.